Below, one T cell receptor beta chain is given with its context. Its antigen is currently not known. The record has no base qualities; no much larger clone is one base away. The time point label, as the study defines it: baseline before first vaccination. Vaccinee samples were obtained from the UK trials COV001 and COV002, which included a single-blind randomized controlled phase 2/3 trial of AZD1222 (ChAdOx1 nCoV-19) in healthy adults. Trial participant PBMC samples were collected at day 0 and day 28 after the second dose for TCRbeta chain sequencing. As encoded in the germline V gene (reference sequence), CDR1 is LNHDA while CDR2 is SQIVND. The CDR3 holds 15 amino acids from the cysteine to the phenylalanine. Of all the DNA, just the CDR3 is kept, 45 bases in frame from base 1. Germline trimming: 5 bases from V, 4 bases from J; junction bases outside gene matches: 9. These data come from a study of T cell responses to AZD1222 COVID-19 vaccine (dated by TCRdb to 2020 to 2022). At the level of the whole study: Because spike-specific TCR depth and breadth did not differ between the two schedules, AZD1222 recipients who got a second dose at roughly 4 weeks were pooled with those who got a second dose at roughly 12 weeks. TCR sequencing was performed for 230 to 250 trial participants, of whom approximately 200 were given two doses of AZD1222 and some 26 were given two doses of MenACWY control vaccine. Trial participants were enrolled by age into 18-55, 56-69 and 70-plus year subgroups, with roughly 160, 29 and 62 TCR-sequenced participants respectively. On the study overall, not on this receptor specifically: In the small 56-69-year group, the increase in depth fell short of significance, most likely because of low power. Reportedly, close to half of the unique spike-specific TCRs recognized epitopes lying outside the regions that are mutated in the B.1.351 and B.1.1.7 variants. Conclusions about previously exposed vaccinees are limited because only five to seven AZD1222 recipients were SARS-CoV-2 seropositive at baseline. CD4 TCRs associated with the vaccine covered the entire spike protein, and the dominant responses were in regions 160-218 and 743-854. After two AZD1222 doses, spike-specific TCR breadth and depth were significantly higher than at day 0 and than in MenACWY recipients. Participants were mostly white British, with more females than males. The authors suggested clonal diversity may have been underestimated. Because no samples from the day 14 peak response were available, repertoires could be characterized only after the peak T cell response.

The CDR3 regions of human TCRbeta chains were subjected to immunosequencing. As for how the authors treated the data: Repertoire TCRs were matched against a reference library of SARS-CoV-2-specific TCRs generated with the MIRA antigen-specificity platform. Breadth was defined as the fraction of unique TCRs that were SARS-CoV-2-associated, and depth was defined as the fraction of total T cells that were SARS-CoV-2-associated. Using the MIRA data, each spike-specific TCR was assigned both to the spike region to which the TCR was reactive and to a CD4 or CD8 class. Log10-transformed breadth and depth values were compared by one-way ANOVA with Sidak's multiple comparisons tests. What TCRdb holds here is the immuneACCESS table cut down to in-frame rearrangements. Part of the clones is not present; checked against another copy, under half of the missing clones reflect an unresolved V gene, and the others are unexplained. From that table come the V and J calls and clone size; the DNA was used to work out D and trimming. The table for this sample lists some 150,000 clones; about 90% of them were counted only once. The top ten hold 4% to 6% of the sample.

Sequences were derived from peripheral blood, sampled on day 0 of AZD1222 vaccination. The receptor comes from an adult in good health. The sequence joins TRBV19 to TRBJ1-2; 8 central bases correspond to TRBD1. The CDR3 has the sequence CASSYSGGRGYGYTF. The nucleotide sequence reads as follows: TGTGCCAGTAGTTACTCAGGGGGCCGGGGCTATGGCTACACCTTC.